This T cell receptor (beta chain) is drawn from a study of blood T cell repertoires in COVID-19. Across the study: Collection of acute and convalescent COVID-19 samples took place in the United States, Italy and Spain. Sources were T cells, B-cell-depleted T cells, or PBMCs; the material itself was cDNA or gDNA.

In the original analysis: Amplification of reference gene primers provided the estimated nucleated cell counts. Using immunoSEQ multiplex PCR, the repertoire was profiled, and TCRdb retains in-frame clones only, with some absent. V, J and clone size reflect that table, while D and trimming were determined from the DNA. Of approximately 350,000 clones in the sample, around nine tenths were seen once. This CDR3 has 15 residues. The V and J ends lost 4 bases and 0 bases respectively, with 15 bases between them. The germline CDR1 and CDR2 sequences are SQVTM and ANQGSEA. Material: peripheral blood. The receptor's source is a young woman who had recovered from COVID-19. The chain combines TRBV29-1 with TRBJ1-2; a possible D gene is TRBD1 (6 bases). CDR3 residues: CSVGRDTSSNYGYTF. CDR3 in DNA: TGCAGCGTTGGCCGGGACACTTCTTCTAACTATGGCTACACCTTC.